Shown below are 25 T cell receptor beta chains from a single sample sequenced in a study of PD-1 blockade in classical Hodgkin lymphoma. Some clones are missing from TCRdb's copy, which holds only in-frame ones; the method was immunoSEQ multiplex PCR. Among roughly 94,000 clones listed, 85% to 95% were seen once. The time point here: cycle 4 day 1 (C4D1), after more than five weeks of nivolumab. Relapse was seen in all patients after autologous stem cell transplantation, and brentuximab vedotin exposure was variable. The sequencing used peripheral blood mononuclear cells (PBMCs), collected before the fourth cycle of nivolumab. The receptors derive from a human donor with classical Hodgkin lymphoma.

The chain employs TRBV28 and TRBJ2-7; 7 bases align to TRBD1. The CDR3 has 12 residues. J was trimmed by 1 base and V by 6 bases; bases with no gene match: 0. CDR1 is MDHEN, CDR2 SYDVKM, per germline. The CDR3 region has the DNA TGTGCCAGCAGGGGACAGTCCTACGAGCAGTACTTC. Its protein is CASRGQSYEQYF.

The chain combines TRBV6-1 with TRBJ1-3, with 8 nucleotides matching TRBD1. The CDR3 spans 14 residues. In germline, CDR1 is MNHNS, CDR2 SASEGT. The V and J ends lost 5 bases and 4 bases, in that order; junction bases with no gene match: 4. CDR3 nucleotide sequence: TGTGCCAGCAGTCCGGACAGGGTGGGAAACACCATATATTTT. It yields the protein CASSPDRVGNTIYF.

The chain carries TRBV27 and TRBJ2-1; tentatively, D is TRBD1 or TRBD2 (6 bases each). Deletions cut 5 bases from V and 3 bases from J, with 14 bases between. From germline, CDR1 is MNHEY and CDR2 SMNVEV (reference sequence). The CDR3 runs to 15 residues. In DNA, the CDR3 is TGTGCCAGCAGTATTAGCGGAGGGGGCTACAATGAGCAGTTCTTC. Its protein product is CASSISGGGYNEQFF.

This clone was seen a single time. This sequence joins TRBV2 and TRBJ2-7; D remains unclear. Germline V gives CDR1 SNHLY, CDR2 FYNNEI. This CDR3 contains 13 residues. Between the trimmed V and J ends, which lost 2 bases and 6 bases, there was a span of 11 bases. The CDR3 reads CASSETTSLEQYF. The CDR3 nucleotides are TGTGCCAGCAGTGAAACTACAAGCCTCGAGCAGTACTTC.

This chain uses TRBV7-9 with TRBJ1-5, with D maybe TRBD1 (6 bases). The germline CDR1 and CDR2 sequences are SEHNR and FQNEAQ (reference sequence). This CDR3 is built from 17 residues. V gave up 3 bases and J gave up 0 bases, with 15 bases separating them. CDR3 amino acids: CASSLGDTPYSNQPQHF. The DNA for the CDR3 is TGTGCCAGCAGCTTGGGGGACACTCCGTATAGCAATCAGCCCCAGCATTTT.

The chain links TRBV18 to TRBJ1-2; D ambiguous. The V gene lost 1 base and the J gene lost 1 base, with 7 bases spanning the gap. The germline V gene has CDR1 KGHSH and CDR2 LQKENI. The CDR3 has 14 residues. CDR3 loop: CASSPRAVNYGYTF. CDR3 DNA sequence: TGTGCCAGCTCACCACGGGCAGTTAACTATGGCTACACCTTC.

The CDR3 sequence: CASSLWQGAGAGRGDEQYF. CDR3 nucleotide sequence: TGTGCCAGCAGTTTGTGGCAGGGGGCCGGAGCGGGACGTGGCGACGAGCAGTACTTC. This chain joins TRBV28 and TRBJ2-7, with a weak D call TRBD1 (8 bases). The V end lost 3 bases, the J end lost 5 bases, and 29 bases lay between the germline ends. The CDR3 is 19 residues long. Germline-derived CDR1 and CDR2 are MDHEN and SYDVKM.

This chain connects TRBV30 to TRBJ2-5; D is unresolved. This CDR3 is 16 amino acids long. Trimming took 2 bases from V and 5 from J, leaving 21 bases between them. The V gene's germline CDR1 is GTSNPN and CDR2 SVGIG (reference sequence). The CDR3: CAWSSYRTVARETQYF. The CDR3 DNA reads TGTGCCTGGAGTTCATATCGGACCGTGGCCCGGGAGACCCAGTACTTC. Filled out from reference TRBV30 and TRBJ2-5, the complete variable domain reads SQTIHQWPATLVQPVGSPLSLECTVEGTSNPNLYWYRQAAGRGLQLLFYSVGIGQISSEVPQNLSASRPQDRQFILSSKKLLLSDSGFYLCAWSSYRTVARETQYFGPGTRLLVL.

The V gene is TRBV18, the J gene TRBJ2-5; D remains ambiguous. Germline CDR1 reads KGHSH; CDR2 reads LQKENI. V was cut by 2 bases and J by 1 base, with 14 bases left in between. This CDR3 has 16 residues. The CDR3 sequence is CASSPINTNRQETQYF. The CDR3 coding sequence is TGTGCCAGCTCACCAATTAACACCAATCGCCAAGAGACCCAGTACTTC. The whole variable domain, remainder taken from reference TRBV18 and TRBJ2-5, is NAGVMQNPRHLVRRRGQEARLRCSPMKGHSHVYWYRQLPEEGLKFMVYLQKENIIDESGMPKERFSAEFPKEGPSILRIQQVVRGDSAAYFCASSPINTNRQETQYFGPGTRLLVL.

This clone was counted once. The chain has TRBV30 and TRBJ2-1, with D possibly matching TRBD2 (6 bases). The CDR3 consists of 14 residues. Trimming left V 5 bases short and J 3 bases short, with 14 bases between. CDR1 is GTSNPN and CDR2 is SVGIG in the germline V gene (reference sequence). The CDR3 loop reads CAWGGTKGYNEQFF. CDR3 nucleotides: TGTGCCTGGGGAGGGACCAAGGGCTACAATGAGCAGTTCTTC.

The chain uses TRBV6-1 and TRBJ1-2, with 9 bases aligning to TRBD1. The CDR3 spans 16 residues. Germline CDR1 reads MNHNS; CDR2 reads SASEGT. V was clipped by 1 base and J by 5 bases; unmatched bases: 8. The CDR3 protein is CASSEVWAGQGYGYTF. CDR3 sequence (DNA): TGTGCCAGCAGTGAAGTCTGGGCAGGACAGGGGTATGGCTACACCTTC.

This clone was recorded only once. This rearrangement joins TRBV10-3 to TRBJ2-5, with 8 bases fitting TRBD2. CDR1 is ENHRY, CDR2 SYGVKD, per germline. V trimming: 2 bases; J trimming: 4 bases; junction bases outside the gene matches: 9. The CDR3 covers 16 residues. CDR3 coding DNA: TGTGCCATCAGTGAGGCAAACGGGAGGGGAGGAGAGACCCAGTACTTC. Translation gives CAISEANGRGGETQYF.

The rearrangement links TRBV7-8 to TRBJ1-1, with D unresolved. The CDR3 loop spans 18 amino acids. CDR1 is SGHVS, CDR2 FQNEAQ, per germline. Trimming took 5 bases from V and 0 from J, leaving 22 bases between them. DNA of the CDR3: TGTGCCAGCAGCCCCCGGAACCAACACTTCCGGATGAACACTGAAGCTTTCTTT. This encodes CASSPRNQHFRMNTEAFF.

The chain combines TRBV28 with TRBJ2-1; 10 bases match TRBD2. J was trimmed by 9 bases and V by 6 bases; bases with no gene match: 2. The CDR3 has 12 amino acids. Germline V gene data show CDR1 as MDHEN and CDR2 as SYDVKM. The CDR3 loop reads CASRLAGPEQFF. CDR3 coding DNA: TGTGCCAGCAGACTAGCGGGACCTGAGCAGTTCTTC.

V usage is TRBV7-9 and J usage is TRBJ2-7, with D maybe TRBD1 (5 bases). Germline CDR1 is SEHNR and CDR2 is FQNEAQ (reference sequence). Trimming stripped 3 bases from V and 6 bases from J, with 18 bases between. The CDR3 has 15 amino acids. This chain's CDR3 is CASSFTLTGASEQYF. The CDR3 region has the DNA TGTGCCAGCAGCTTCACTTTGACTGGGGCATCCGAGCAGTACTTC.

V is TRBV5-1 and J is TRBJ2-5; the D is unclear. The V and J ends lost 2 bases and 4 bases respectively, with 12 bases between them. This CDR3 comprises 14 residues. CDR1 and CDR2 from the germline V gene are SGHRS and YFSETQ. The CDR3 sequence is CASSLVGSRETQYF. CDR3 coding DNA: TGCGCCAGCAGCTTAGTCGGGTCCCGAGAGACCCAGTACTTC.

The J gene is TRBJ2-7, the V gene TRBV5-6; 7 positions agree with TRBD2. Germline V gene sequence: CDR1 SGHDT, CDR2 YYEEEE. Trimming cost V 0 bases and J 2 bases; bases outside gene matches: 8. The CDR3 runs to 16 residues. The chain's CDR3 is CASSLVASGFTYEQYF. DNA for the CDR3: TGTGCCAGCAGCTTGGTGGCTAGCGGTTTTACCTACGAGCAGTACTTC.

The V call is TRBV9, the J call TRBJ2-7, with D possibly being TRBD1 (6 bases). There are 13 residues in the CDR3. CDR1 is SGDLS and CDR2 is YYNGEE in the germline V gene. V lost 3 bases to trimming and J lost 1 base, with 8 bases between them. This CDR3 is CASSATGSYEQYF. Here the CDR3 DNA reads TGTGCCAGCAGCGCCACAGGGTCCTACGAGCAGTACTTC.

This clone came up once. The chain joins TRBV27 to TRBJ1-5; D not resolved. CDR1 is MNHEY and CDR2 is SMNVEV in the germline V gene (reference sequence). This CDR3 region has 15 residues. Deletions cut 8 bases from V and 3 bases from J, with 17 bases between. The CDR3 region has the DNA TGTGCCAGCCGTTCAGTCGGGGTAGTCAATCAGCCCCAGCATTTT. Amino acid sequence: CASRSVGVVNQPQHF.

J is TRBJ2-3 and V is TRBV11-3; possible D gene TRBD1, 6 bases. The CDR3 length is 14 residues. The V end lost 0 bases, the J end lost 7 bases, and 11 bases lay between the germline ends. CDR1 and CDR2 (germline): SGHNT, YENEEA. CDR3 DNA: TGTGCCAGCAGCTTAGAAGCAGGGACAAATACGCAGTATTTT. Amino acids: CASSLEAGTNTQYF.

The V and J genes are TRBV7-8 and TRBJ2-3; D is undetermined. CDR3 length equals 12 residues. Looked up from germline, CDR1 is SGHVS and CDR2 is FQNEAQ. Deletions cut 3 bases from V and 4 bases from J, with 5 bases between. The CDR3 spells CASSLIADTQYF. CDR3 DNA: TGTGCCAGCAGCTTGATTGCAGATACGCAGTATTTT.

The chain is built from TRBV27 and TRBJ2-2; tentative D call: TRBD2 (6 bases). The V end lost 7 bases, the J end lost 6 bases, and 24 bases lay between the germline ends. The germline CDR1 and CDR2 sequences are MNHEY and SMNVEV (reference sequence). The CDR3 covers 17 residues. The CDR3 region has the DNA TGTGCCAGCACAGCGGGTGCACGTAGTTGGGGCCCCGGGGAGCTGTTTTTT. Amino acid sequence: CASTAGARSWGPGELFF.

The chain recombines TRBV2 with TRBJ2-6; 11 nucleotides align to TRBD2. J was trimmed by 0 bases and V by 2 bases; bases with no gene match: 9. This CDR3 comprises 20 residues. Germline lookup yields CDR1 SNHLY and CDR2 FYNNEI. CDR3 DNA: TGTGCCAGCAGTGAACTTATTAGCGGGAGGGCCTCCTCTGGGGCCAACGTCCTGACTTTC. This gives the protein CASSELISGRASSGANVLTF.

The gene calls are TRBV7-8 and TRBJ2-7; TRBD2 is a possible D gene (6 bases). The V gene lost 4 bases and the J gene lost 7 bases, with 17 bases spanning the gap. The CDR3 runs to 14 residues. Germline CDR1 SGHVS, CDR2 FQNEAQ. The CDR3 DNA sequence: TGTGCCAGCAGCTACCGGGACTCACCCGGGGAGCAGTACTTC. Translating it yields CASSYRDSPGEQYF. Full variable domain (outside the CDR3, taken from reference TRBV7-8 and TRBJ2-7): GAGVSQSPRYKVAKRGQDVALRCDPISGHVSLFWYQQALGQGPEFLTYFQNEAQLDKSGLPSDRFFAERPEGSVSTLKIQRTQQEDSAVYLCASSYRDSPGEQYFGPGTRLTVT.

The CDR3 DNA follows: TGTGCCAGCAGAGACCTACTAGTTCCAGATACGCAGTATTTT. Amino acid sequence: CASRDLLVPDTQYF. The genes are TRBV6-6 and TRBJ2-3; the D gene is possibly TRBD2 (5 bases). The germline gives CDR1 MNHNY, CDR2 SVGAGI (reference sequence). The CDR3 consists of 14 residues. Trimming took off 6 bases at V and 4 bases at J, with 14 bases between the two ends.